This T cell receptor beta chain was recorded in a study of T cells in localized non-small cell lung cancer. Study conclusions and caveats: Blood T cell density predicted longer survival; adjacent-lung clonality, shorter. The study detected a median around 50 of the top 100 tumor clones in adjacent lung. Owing to sequencing of a solitary tumor region, heterogeneity cannot be discounted. Clonality of T cells reached its maximum in uninvolved adjacent lung, surpassing tumor.

With respect to this clone: What it binds is not known.

The CDR3 sequence is 14 residues long. Trimming removed 3 bases at V and 5 bases at J, with 13 bases between. CDR1 SEHNR and CDR2 FQNEAQ come from the germline V gene (reference sequence). Profiling relied on immunoSEQ multiplex PCR, and the TCRdb table lists in-frame clones only, not all of them. The sample holds about 59,000 clones, about 90% seen once. This receptor was obtained from a man aged 35 to 69 with stage I squamous cell lung carcinoma. The rearrangement links TRBV7-9 to TRBJ2-5; D gene unclear. Sequences were derived from peripheral blood, sampled before any cancer treatment. CDR3 protein: CASSLYPRRETQYF. For the CDR3, the DNA is TGTGCCAGCAGCTTGTATCCGCGGCGGGAGACCCAGTACTTC.